The present T cell receptor beta chain was sequenced within a study of T-cell reconstitution after alpha-beta-depleted transplantation in children listed by TCRdb under 2016. As for the study more broadly: Using TCR repertoire profiling, the study quantitatively followed how T-cell immune reconstitution unfolded in children after TCRalphabeta/CD19-depleted allogeneic hematopoietic cell transplantation. Overall study results and their limits: The high TCRbeta diversity at day 60 in some patients was ascribed to recipient T cells and intrathymic progenitors that had survived conditioning. Apparently early alphabetaT-cell count recovery about two months after transplant reportedly relied on only several hundred rapidly expanded clones derived from non-depleted graft cells. Over the following months the frequencies of hyperexpanded clones went down, and after one year T-cell counts and TCRbeta diversity were mostly credited to newly produced T cells.

What the treatment or condition label conveys for this sample: allogeneic hematopoietic cell transplantation with graft depleted of TCRalphabeta T cells and CD19 B cells. The children who served as transplant recipients had been given grafts of TCRalphabeta/CD19-depleted allogeneic hematopoietic cells. The library was produced with PCR. TCRdb lists the instrument as Illumina HiSeq 2500. TCR library preparation used molecular barcoding, with unique molecular identifiers applied to normalize quantification of the TCRbeta repertoire. TCRdb reprocessing: public reads trimmed at Q25 with fastp, clones called with MiXCR, in-frame beta chains kept. Under each unique CDR3 protein, matching rows form one entry showing the most common genes and DNA. The sample includes roughly 350,000 distinct CDR3 sequences, with about a sixth observed a single time. The ten largest make up approximately 38% of the sample.

With regard to this clonotype: The specificity of this receptor is unknown. Per-base qualities were not stored, and no clone one base away is much larger.

From the cysteine through the phenylalanine, the CDR3 covers 16 amino acids. Just CDR3 DNA is preserved here, 48 bases in frame from base 1. For CDR1 and CDR2, the germline V gene lists LGHNA and YSLEER. Trimming costs V 3 bases and J 0 bases, and their ends lie 15 bases apart. The sequence joins TRBV4-3 to TRBJ2-7, with the D call perhaps TRBD1 or TRBD2, as 5 bases match in each case. The TCR comes from a male patient aged 2 to 10 who had a stem cell transplant for acute lymphoblastic leukemia, so the T cells may come from the graft donor. The material was PBMCs, mostly from graft donor cells, obtained 360 days after TCRalphabeta/CD19-depleted stem cell transplant. The CDR3 region: CASSQELPGPSYEQYF. The base sequence is TGCGCCAGCAGCCAGGAGCTCCCGGGGCCCTCCTACGAGCAGTACTTC.